This T cell receptor beta chain comes out of a study of T cell changes during pregnancy in multiple sclerosis. This table comes from immunoSEQ multiplex PCR, and its TCRdb copy is limited to in-frame clones, with some not included. The table lists about 70,000 clones, roughly 94% of them singletons. V shed 1 base, J shed 2 bases, and the junction held 5 bases outside the gene matches. Germline V gene data show CDR1 as KGHSH and CDR2 as LQKENI. The CDR3 runs to 16 residues. The material sequenced was peripheral blood, taken in the third trimester of pregnancy. J is TRBJ2-7 and V is TRBV18, with 10 bases identical to TRBD1. This TCR was recovered from a female donor with multiple sclerosis, enrolled in a pregnancy study. For the CDR3, the DNA is TGTGCCAGCTCACCACGGGGACAGGGGTCTGCCTACGAGCAGTACTTC. As protein: CASSPRGQGSAYEQYF. The whole variable domain, filled in from reference TRBV18 and TRBJ2-7, reads NAGVMQNPRHLVRRRGQEARLRCSPMKGHSHVYWYRQLPEEGLKFMVYLQKENIIDESGMPKERFSAEFPKEGPSILRIQQVVRGDSAAYFCASSPRGQGSAYEQYFGPGTRLTVT.